This T cell receptor beta chain is from a study of cytomegalovirus exposure and HLA in healthy donors. V was cut by 5 bases and J by 2 bases, with 9 bases left in between. This CDR3 is 13 amino acids long. The germline V gene encodes CDR1 ENHRY and CDR2 SYGVKD. PCR was performed using 60 Vbeta and 13 Jbeta primers. Sequencing used immunoSEQ multiplex PCR; TCRdb keeps in-frame clones, though not all of them. The data show over 150,000 clones, just over 75% seen once. The V call is TRBV10-3, the J call TRBJ1-2; a possible D gene is TRBD1 (6 bases). Source material: PBMCs. This TCR was sampled from a woman aged 55 to 70 in good health and CMV-seropositive. CDR3 loop: CAISPDSNYGYTF. CDR3 bases: TGTGCCATCAGTCCGGACAGCAACTATGGCTACACCTTC.